This note documents a single T cell receptor beta chain sequence. Its recognized antigen is unknown. No base-level quality is on record; no much larger clone is a single base apart. The donors were healthy, HIV-negative adults with no recently reported acute infections or vaccinations. Every donor was a Caucasian adult living in Nashville, Tennessee, USA. CD4+ T cells were enriched through magnetic negative selection, after which naive cells were positively selected on CD45RA and the remaining negative fraction served as the memory subset. Blood was obtained by leukapheresis, after which PBMCs were separated by Ficoll-Histopaque density gradient centrifugation and cryopreserved in liquid nitrogen vapor phase. Purity and quantity of every magnetically sorted T cell population were checked by analytical flow cytometry. From each sorted fraction, genomic DNA was isolated and quantified by UV absorbance on a Nanodrop 2000c.

This entry is derived from a study of shared clonotypes between healthy human individuals (dated by TCRdb to about 2020). With respect to the entire study: Three men and a couple of women, aged 18 to 49 years, made up the cohort. For each donor, CD4 naive and CD4 memory were each given three plates, CD8 naive was given two plates, and CD8 memory was given one plate. Each donor's leukapheresis produced roughly between roughly 0.94 and 9.5 billion PBMCs. Different laboratories and diverse techniques were used to prepare libraries and sequence TCR repertoires, to increase sequencing depth and limit assay-specific biases. Blood TCR repertoires of roughly five healthy adults were deeply sequenced to estimate repertoire size and the extent of clonotype sharing between individuals. What the authors observed across the whole study: The small number of donors limited the genetic and exposure-history diversity represented. Estimated clonotype richness was generally larger for naive than for memory subsets. Rarefaction of sorted-subset datasets indicated incomplete sequencing despite the large sequencing depth. About 5% of naive CD4, more than 3% of naive CD8, roughly 2.5% of memory CD4, and more than 0.35% of memory CD8 clonotypes were shared across a few donors. Sampling was limited to blood, and TCR repertoires in tissue likely differ from TCR repertoires in blood. Compared with non-shared clonotypes, clonotypes shared by all four sorted-subset donors had higher generation probabilities. Pairwise subsampling led to the expectation that sequencing depth would affect the degree of clonotype sharing among donors.

TCR CDR3 regions were amplified from genomic DNA by multiplex PCR using the deep immunoSEQ assay. For each cell subset, the extracted genomic DNA was distributed evenly across all wells of several immunoSEQ 96-well plates, and each plate served as one replicate. For sorted subsets, each replicate PCR was loaded with approximately 0.2 ug genomic DNA, equivalent to 30,000 or so T cell genomes. Purified libraries were measured with a Qubit 3.0 fluorometer, size-checked on a Bioanalyzer 2100, and measured again with the KAPA Library Quantification kit. Every immunoSEQ 96-well plate was sequenced on a dedicated single-read 150-cycle Illumina NextSeq 550 flow cell. Per the original workflow: Because the immunoSEQ output held only junctional sequences and lacked quality scores, the filtering could not match the filtering applied to full-length reads. Sequences were annotated with PyIR, a Python wrapper for IgBLAST v1.9, and V/J genes and CDR3 were assigned using IMGT germline references. Reads with weak V/J assignments (E-value above 1e-6), missing CDR3, stop codons, out-of-frame junctions, or ambiguous translated residues were removed. V3J clonotypes were defined as sequences sharing the same inferred V gene, J gene, and CDR3 amino acid sequence. Percentage overlap between repertoires was computed as shared unique clonotypes divided by the size of the smaller repertoire. Repertoire richness was assessed with RTK rarefaction, the Chao1 estimator, and Recon v2.1 estimates of unobserved clonotypes. For all TCRbeta clonotypes obtained by the gDNA method from four donors, generation probabilities were computed with OLGA. Held by TCRdb, this immuneACCESS table contains in-frame sequences only and omits some clones. Under half of the omission traces to an unresolved V gene where checked; the cause of the rest is unknown. V and J calls and clone size are as listed in that table; D and trimming were resolved from the DNA. The sample profile shows 2 million to 2.5 million clones; 80% to 95% of them were found once. The top ten constitute about 0.36% of the sample.

Trimming takes 2 bases from V and 4 bases from J, and the germline ends sit 21 bases apart. The CDR3 runs 17 residues from the cysteine to the phenylalanine. Only the CDR3 region is kept as DNA, spanning 51 bases read in frame from base 1. Via the germline V gene (reference sequence), CDR1 is GTSNPN and CDR2 SVGIG. This receptor was identified in a man between 18 and 29 years old in good health. Some clones in this sample may be carry-over from other donors' samples. The chain links TRBV30 with TRBJ1-3, with no D gene named confidently. The sample taken for sequencing was naive CD4+ T cells from PBMCs. The sample's cell subset or site label, decoded: CD45RA+ positively selected. The encoded CDR3 is CAWSRPWPATTGNTIYF. In nucleotide form, the sequence is TGTGCCTGGAGTAGGCCATGGCCGGCTACTACCGGAAACACCATATATTTT.